This T cell receptor beta chain was captured in a study of a mutant IDH1 vaccine in newly diagnosed glioma. About this clone itself: The antigen is unknown.

Time point given: week 23, last vaccination. Each dose delivered 300 ug of mutant IDH1 20-mer peptide subcutaneously with imiquimod. The germline V gene has CDR1 LNHDA and CDR2 SQIVND (reference sequence). Unmatched junction bases numbered 10, after V lost 7 bases and J lost 7 bases. This CDR3 comprises 15 residues. The repertoire was sequenced with immunoSEQ multiplex PCR; TCRdb's copy has only in-frame clones and lacks some. This sample has 70,000 to 90,000 clones, with roughly 85% found just once. The gene calls are TRBV19 and TRBJ1-6, with 7 bases identical to TRBD1. This TCR came from a man in his thirties or forties with glioma. Some clones in this sample may be carry-over from other donors' samples. Sequencing used PBMCs, obtained from a glioma patient whose treatment included an IDH1 peptide vaccine. CDR3 loop: CASKPSGGNNSPLHF. The CDR3 DNA follows: TGTGCCAGTAAACCTTCAGGGGGGAACAATTCACCCCTCCACTTT.